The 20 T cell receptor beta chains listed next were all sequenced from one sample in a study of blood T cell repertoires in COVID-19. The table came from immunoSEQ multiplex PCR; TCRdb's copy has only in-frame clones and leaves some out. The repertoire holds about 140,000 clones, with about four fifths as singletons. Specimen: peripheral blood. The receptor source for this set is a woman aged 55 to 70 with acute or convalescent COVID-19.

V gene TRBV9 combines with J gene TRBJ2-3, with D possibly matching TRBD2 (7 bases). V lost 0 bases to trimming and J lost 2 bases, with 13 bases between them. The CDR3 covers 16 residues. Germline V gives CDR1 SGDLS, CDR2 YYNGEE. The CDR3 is CASSVGGAGATDTQYF. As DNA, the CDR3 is TGTGCCAGCAGCGTAGGGGGGGCGGGAGCCACAGATACGCAGTATTTT.

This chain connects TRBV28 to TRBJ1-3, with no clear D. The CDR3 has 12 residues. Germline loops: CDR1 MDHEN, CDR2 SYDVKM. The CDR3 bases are TGTGGAGCCGGGTTGCAAGGAAACACCATATATTTT. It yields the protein CGAGLQGNTIYF.

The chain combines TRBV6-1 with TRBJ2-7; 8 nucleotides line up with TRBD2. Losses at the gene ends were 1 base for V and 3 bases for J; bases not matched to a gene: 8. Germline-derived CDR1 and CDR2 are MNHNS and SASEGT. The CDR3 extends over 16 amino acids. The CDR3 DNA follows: TGTGCCAGCAGTGAAGGGAGGCCGCTAGCGGGCTACGAGCAGTACTTC. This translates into CASSEGRPLAGYEQYF.

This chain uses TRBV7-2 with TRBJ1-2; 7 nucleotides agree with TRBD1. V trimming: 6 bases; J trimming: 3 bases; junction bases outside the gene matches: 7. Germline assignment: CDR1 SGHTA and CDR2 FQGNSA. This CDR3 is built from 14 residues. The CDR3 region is CASRSDRDYYGYTF. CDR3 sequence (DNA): TGTGCCAGCAGGTCAGACAGGGACTACTATGGCTACACCTTC.

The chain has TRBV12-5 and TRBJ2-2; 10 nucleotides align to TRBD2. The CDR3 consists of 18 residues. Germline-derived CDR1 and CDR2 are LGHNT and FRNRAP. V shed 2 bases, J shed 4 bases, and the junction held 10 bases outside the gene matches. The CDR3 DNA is TGTGCTAGTGGTTTGCCCCGCTATAGCGGGAGGTTCACCGGGGAGCTGTTTTTT. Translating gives CASGLPRYSGRFTGELFF.

The CDR3 here is CASSKVCRRRRETQYF. CDR3 in DNA: TGTGCCAGCAGCAAAGTGTGTCGGAGGCGGAGAGAGACCCAGTACTTC. The chain carries TRBV21-1 and TRBJ2-5; the table's D call TRBD2 went unverified against the DNA. TRBV21-1 is reported as a pseudogene. The CDR3 spans 16 residues.

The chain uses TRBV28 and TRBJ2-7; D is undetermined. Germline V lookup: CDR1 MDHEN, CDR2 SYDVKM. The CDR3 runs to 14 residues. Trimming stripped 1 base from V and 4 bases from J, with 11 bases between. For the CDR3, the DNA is TGTGCCAGCAGTTTATTATCGGAGTATTACGAGCAGTACTTC. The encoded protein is CASSLLSEYYEQYF. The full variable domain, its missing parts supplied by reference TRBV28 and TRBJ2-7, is DVKVTQSSRYLVKRTGEKVFLECVQDMDHENMFWYRQDPGLGLRLIYFSYDVKMKEKGDIPEGYSVSREKKERFSLILESASTNQTSMYLCASSLLSEYYEQYFGPGTRLTVT.

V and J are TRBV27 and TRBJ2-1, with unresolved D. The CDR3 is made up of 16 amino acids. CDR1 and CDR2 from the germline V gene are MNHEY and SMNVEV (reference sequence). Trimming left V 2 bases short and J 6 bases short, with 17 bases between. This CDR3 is CASSLVGLLVPNEQFF. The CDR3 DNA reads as TGTGCCAGCAGTTTAGTGGGCCTATTGGTACCCAATGAGCAGTTCTTC.

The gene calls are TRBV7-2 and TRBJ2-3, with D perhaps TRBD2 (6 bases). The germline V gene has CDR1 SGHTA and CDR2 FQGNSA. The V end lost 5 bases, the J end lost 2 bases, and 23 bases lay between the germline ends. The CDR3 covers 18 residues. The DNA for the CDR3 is TGTGCCAGCAGCCTCAGACCGGGACTCCGAACCTTCACAGATACGCAGTATTTT. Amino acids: CASSLRPGLRTFTDTQYF.

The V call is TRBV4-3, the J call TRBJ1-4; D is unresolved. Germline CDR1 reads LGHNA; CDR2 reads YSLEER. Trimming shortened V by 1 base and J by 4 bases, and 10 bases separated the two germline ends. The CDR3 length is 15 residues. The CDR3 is CASSQVGAGNEKLFF. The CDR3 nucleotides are TGCGCCAGCAGCCAAGTAGGCGCGGGTAATGAAAAACTGTTTTTT.

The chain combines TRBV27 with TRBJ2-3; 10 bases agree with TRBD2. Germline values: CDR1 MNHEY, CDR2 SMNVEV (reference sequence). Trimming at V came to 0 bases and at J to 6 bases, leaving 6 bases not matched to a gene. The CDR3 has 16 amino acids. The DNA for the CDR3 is TGTGCCAGCAGTTTATCGCTAGCGGGAGCCGGGGATACGCAGTATTTT. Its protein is CASSLSLAGAGDTQYF.

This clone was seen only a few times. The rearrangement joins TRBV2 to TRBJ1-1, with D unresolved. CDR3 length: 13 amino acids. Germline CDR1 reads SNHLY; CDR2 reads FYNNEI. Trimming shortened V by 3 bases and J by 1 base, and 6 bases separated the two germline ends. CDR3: CASSELENTEAFF. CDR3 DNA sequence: TGTGCCAGCAGTGAGCTAGAGAACACTGAAGCTTTCTTT.

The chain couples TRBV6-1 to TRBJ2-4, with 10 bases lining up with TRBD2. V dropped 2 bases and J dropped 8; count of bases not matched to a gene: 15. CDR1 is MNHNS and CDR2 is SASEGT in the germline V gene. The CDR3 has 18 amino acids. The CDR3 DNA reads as TGTGCCAGCAGTGAATACGGGCTAGCGGGAGCGCAAGGGGACATTCAGTACTTC. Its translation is CASSEYGLAGAQGDIQYF.

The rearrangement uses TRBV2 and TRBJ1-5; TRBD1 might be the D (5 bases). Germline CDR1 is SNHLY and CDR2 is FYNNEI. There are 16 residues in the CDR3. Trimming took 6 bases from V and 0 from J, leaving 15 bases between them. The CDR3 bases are TGTGCCAGCAGGCAAAGTGCAGGGTTTAGCAATCAGCCCCAGCATTTT. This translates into CASRQSAGFSNQPQHF.

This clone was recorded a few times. The chain's CDR3 is CASRSTGLAFF. The CDR3 bases are TGTGCCAGCAGATCTACAGGGCTGGCTTTCTTT. J is TRBJ1-1 and V is TRBV27; tentatively, D is TRBD1 (6 bases). CDR3 length: 11 amino acids. In germline, CDR1 is MNHEY, CDR2 SMNVEV (reference sequence). V was pared by 6 bases and J by 11 bases, with 13 bases between.

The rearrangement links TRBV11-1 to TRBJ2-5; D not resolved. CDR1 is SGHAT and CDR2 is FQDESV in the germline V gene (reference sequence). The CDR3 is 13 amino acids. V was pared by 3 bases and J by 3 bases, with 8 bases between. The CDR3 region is CASSFGGEETQYF. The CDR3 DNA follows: TGTGCCAGCAGCTTCGGCGGAGAAGAGACCCAGTACTTC. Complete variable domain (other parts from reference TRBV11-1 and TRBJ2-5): EAEVAQSPRYKITEKSQAVAFWCDPISGHATLYWYRQILGQGPELLVQFQDESVVDDSQLPKDRFSAERLKGVDSTLKIQPAELGDSAMYLCASSFGGEETQYFGPGTRLLVL.

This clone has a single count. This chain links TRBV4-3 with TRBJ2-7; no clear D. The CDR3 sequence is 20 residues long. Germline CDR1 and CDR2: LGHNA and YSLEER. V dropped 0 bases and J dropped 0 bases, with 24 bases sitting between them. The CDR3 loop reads CASSQDSQGDHFRSSYEQYF. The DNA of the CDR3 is TGCGCCAGCAGCCAAGATAGTCAAGGAGACCATTTCCGTAGCTCCTACGAGCAGTACTTC.

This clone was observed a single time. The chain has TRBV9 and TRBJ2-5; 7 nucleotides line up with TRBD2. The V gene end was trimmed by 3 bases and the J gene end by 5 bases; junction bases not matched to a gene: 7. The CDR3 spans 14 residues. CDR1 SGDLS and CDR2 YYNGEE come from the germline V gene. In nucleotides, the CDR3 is TGTGCCAGCAGCGCCCAGACTAGCAGCGAGACCCAGTACTTC. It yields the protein CASSAQTSSETQYF.

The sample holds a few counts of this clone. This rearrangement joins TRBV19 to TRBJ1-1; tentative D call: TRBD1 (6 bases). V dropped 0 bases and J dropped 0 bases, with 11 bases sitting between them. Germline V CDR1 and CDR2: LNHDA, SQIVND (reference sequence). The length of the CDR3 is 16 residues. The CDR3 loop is CASSIDRGRVNTEAFF. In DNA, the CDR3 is TGTGCCAGTAGTATAGACAGGGGCCGGGTGAACACTGAAGCTTTCTTT.

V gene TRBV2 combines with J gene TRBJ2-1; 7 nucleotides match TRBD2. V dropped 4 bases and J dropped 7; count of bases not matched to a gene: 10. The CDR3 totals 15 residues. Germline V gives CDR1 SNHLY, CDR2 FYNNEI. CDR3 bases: TGTGCCAGCAGTGTAATGTCTAGCGGTGTGAATGAGCAGTTCTTC. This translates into CASSVMSSGVNEQFF. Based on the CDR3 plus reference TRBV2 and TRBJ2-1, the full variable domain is EPEVTQTPSHQVTQMGQEVILRCVPISNHLYFYWYRQILGQKVEFLVSFYNNEISEKSEIFDDQFSVERPDGSNFTLKIRSTKLEDSAMYFCASSVMSSGVNEQFFGPGTRLTVL.